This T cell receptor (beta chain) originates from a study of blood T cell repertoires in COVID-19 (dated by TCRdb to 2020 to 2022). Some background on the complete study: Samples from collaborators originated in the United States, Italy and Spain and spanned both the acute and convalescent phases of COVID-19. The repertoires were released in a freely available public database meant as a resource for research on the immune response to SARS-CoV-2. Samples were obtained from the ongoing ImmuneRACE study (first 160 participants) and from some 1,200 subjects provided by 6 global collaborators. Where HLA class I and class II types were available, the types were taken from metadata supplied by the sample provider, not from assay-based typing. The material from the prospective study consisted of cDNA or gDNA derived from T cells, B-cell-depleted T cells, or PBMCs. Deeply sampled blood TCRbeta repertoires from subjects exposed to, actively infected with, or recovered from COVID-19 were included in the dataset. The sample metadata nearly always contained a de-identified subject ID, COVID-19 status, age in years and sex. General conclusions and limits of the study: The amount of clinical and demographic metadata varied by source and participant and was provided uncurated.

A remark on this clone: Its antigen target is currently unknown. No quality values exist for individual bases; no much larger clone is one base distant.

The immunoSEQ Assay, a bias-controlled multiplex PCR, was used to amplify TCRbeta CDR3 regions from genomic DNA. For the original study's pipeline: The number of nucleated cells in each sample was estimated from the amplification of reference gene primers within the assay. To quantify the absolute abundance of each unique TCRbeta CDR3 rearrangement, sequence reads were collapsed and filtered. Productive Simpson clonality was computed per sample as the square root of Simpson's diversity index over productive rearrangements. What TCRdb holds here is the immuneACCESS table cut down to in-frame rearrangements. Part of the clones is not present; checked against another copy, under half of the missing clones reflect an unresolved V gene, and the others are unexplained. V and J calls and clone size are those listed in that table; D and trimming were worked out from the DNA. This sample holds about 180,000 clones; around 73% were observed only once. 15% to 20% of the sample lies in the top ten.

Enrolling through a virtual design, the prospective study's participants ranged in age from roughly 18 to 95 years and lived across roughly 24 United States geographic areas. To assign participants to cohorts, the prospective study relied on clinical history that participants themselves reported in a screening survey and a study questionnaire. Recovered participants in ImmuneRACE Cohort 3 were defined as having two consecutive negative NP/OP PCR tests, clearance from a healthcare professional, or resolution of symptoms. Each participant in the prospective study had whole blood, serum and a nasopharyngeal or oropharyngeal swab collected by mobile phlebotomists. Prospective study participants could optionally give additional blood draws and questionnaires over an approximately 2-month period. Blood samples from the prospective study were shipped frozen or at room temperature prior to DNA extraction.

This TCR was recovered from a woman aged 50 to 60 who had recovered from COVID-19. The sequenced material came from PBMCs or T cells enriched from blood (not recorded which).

The DNA sequence is as follows: TGTGCCAGCTCACCCAGGGAACTCGTCCCCTACAATGAGCAGTTCTTC. This gives the protein CASSPRELVPYNEQFF. This receptor chain uses TRBV18 and TRBJ2-1; perhaps TRBD1 is the D gene, with 5 bases matching. The V end loses 3 bases and the J end loses 2 bases, and a stretch of 14 bases separates them. For CDR1 and CDR2, the germline V gene lists KGHSH and LQKENI. The CDR3 numbers 16 residues from cysteine through phenylalanine. Only CDR3 DNA remains: 48 bases, in frame from the first base.